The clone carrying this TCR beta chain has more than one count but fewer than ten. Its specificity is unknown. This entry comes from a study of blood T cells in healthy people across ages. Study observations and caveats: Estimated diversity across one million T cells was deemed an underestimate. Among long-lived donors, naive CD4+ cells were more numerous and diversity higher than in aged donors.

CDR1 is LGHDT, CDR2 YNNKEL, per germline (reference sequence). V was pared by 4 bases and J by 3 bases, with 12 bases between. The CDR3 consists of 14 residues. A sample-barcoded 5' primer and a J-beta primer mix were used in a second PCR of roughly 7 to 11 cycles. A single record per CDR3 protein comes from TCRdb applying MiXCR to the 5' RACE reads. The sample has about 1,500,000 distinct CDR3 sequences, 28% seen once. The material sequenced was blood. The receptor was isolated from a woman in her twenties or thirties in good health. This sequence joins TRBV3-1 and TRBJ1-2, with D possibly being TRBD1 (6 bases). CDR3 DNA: TGTGCCAGCAGCCGGGACATCGATTACTATGGCTACACCTTC. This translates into CASSRDIDYYGYTF.